This TCR beta chain stems from a study of response to subunit inactivated influenza vaccine. The study's findings and limits: After each seasonal influenza vaccination, few new T cells are recruited, the authors suggested.

As regards this clonotype: Antigen: not known.

The length of the CDR3 is 11 residues. V lost 6 bases to trimming and J lost 4 bases, with 8 bases between them. CDR1 and CDR2 (germline): DFQATT, SNEGSKA (reference sequence). MiXCR was run by TCRdb on the RT-PCR reads, yielding one entry per CDR3 protein. The sample records roughly 500,000 distinct CDR3 sequences, about 17% being singletons. Sequencing was performed on CD4+ T cells sorted from PBMCs, taken 23 to 25 months after vaccination. The chain joins TRBV20-1 to TRBJ2-3; D gene uncertain. The receptor was isolated from a man in his fifties or sixties who received an inactivated influenza vaccine. The CDR3 protein is CSASHADTQYF. CDR3 DNA sequence: TGCAGTGCGAGCCATGCAGATACGCAGTATTTT.